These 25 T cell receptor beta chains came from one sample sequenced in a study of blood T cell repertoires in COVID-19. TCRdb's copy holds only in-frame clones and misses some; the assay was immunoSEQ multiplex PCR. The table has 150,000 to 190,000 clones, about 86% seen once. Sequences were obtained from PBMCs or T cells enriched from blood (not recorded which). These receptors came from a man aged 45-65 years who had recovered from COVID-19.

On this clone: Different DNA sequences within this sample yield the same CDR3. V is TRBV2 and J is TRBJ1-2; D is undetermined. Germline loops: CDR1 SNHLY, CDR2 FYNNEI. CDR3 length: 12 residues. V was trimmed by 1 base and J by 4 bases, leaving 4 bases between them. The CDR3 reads CASSEGAYGYTF. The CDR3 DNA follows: TGTGCCAGCAGTGAAGGGGCCTATGGCTACACCTTC.

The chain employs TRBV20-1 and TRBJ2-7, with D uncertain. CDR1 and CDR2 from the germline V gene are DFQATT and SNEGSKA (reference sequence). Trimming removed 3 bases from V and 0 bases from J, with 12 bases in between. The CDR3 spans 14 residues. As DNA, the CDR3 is TGCAGTGCTAGTATGGCAGGCCTCTCCTACGAGCAGTACTTC. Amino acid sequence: CSASMAGLSYEQYF.

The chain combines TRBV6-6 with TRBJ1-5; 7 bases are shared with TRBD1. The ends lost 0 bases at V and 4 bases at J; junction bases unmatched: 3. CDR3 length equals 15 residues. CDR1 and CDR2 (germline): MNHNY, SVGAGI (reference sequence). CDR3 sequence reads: CASSYSVQGNQPQHF. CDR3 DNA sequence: TGTGCCAGCAGTTACTCAGTACAGGGGAATCAGCCCCAGCATTTT.

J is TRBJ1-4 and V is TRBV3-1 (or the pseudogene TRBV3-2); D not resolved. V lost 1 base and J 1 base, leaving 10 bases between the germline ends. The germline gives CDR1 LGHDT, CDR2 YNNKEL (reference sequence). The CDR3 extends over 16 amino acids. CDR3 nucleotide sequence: TGTGCCAGCAGCCAAGGATCCCCCGGAACTAATGAAAAACTGTTTTTT. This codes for CASSQGSPGTNEKLFF.

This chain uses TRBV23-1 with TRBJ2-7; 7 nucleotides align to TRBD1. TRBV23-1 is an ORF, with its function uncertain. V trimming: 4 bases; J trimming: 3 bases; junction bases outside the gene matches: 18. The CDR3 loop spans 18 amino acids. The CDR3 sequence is CASSPPWGLPGQIYEQYF. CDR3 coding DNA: TGCGCCAGCAGTCCTCCCTGGGGTTTACCGGGACAGATCTACGAGCAGTACTTC.

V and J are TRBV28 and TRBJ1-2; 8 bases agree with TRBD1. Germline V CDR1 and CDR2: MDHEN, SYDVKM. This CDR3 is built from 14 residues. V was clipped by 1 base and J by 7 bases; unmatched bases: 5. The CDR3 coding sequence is TGTGCCAGCAGTTTATCAGGGGGCAGCTCTGGCTACACCTTC. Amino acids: CASSLSGGSSGYTF.

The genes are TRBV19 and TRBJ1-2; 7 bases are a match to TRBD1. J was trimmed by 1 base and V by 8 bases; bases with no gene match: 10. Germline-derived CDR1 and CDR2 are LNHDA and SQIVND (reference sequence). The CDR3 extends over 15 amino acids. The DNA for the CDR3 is TGTGCCAGTGGACAACGAGGGGGCGGTAACTATGGCTACACCTTC. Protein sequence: CASGQRGGGNYGYTF.

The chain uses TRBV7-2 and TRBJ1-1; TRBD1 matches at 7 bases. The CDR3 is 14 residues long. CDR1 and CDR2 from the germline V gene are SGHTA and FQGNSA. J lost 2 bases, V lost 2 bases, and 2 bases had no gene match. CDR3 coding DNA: TGTGCCAGCAGCTTATGGACAGGTAACACTGAAGCTTTCTTT. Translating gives CASSLWTGNTEAFF.

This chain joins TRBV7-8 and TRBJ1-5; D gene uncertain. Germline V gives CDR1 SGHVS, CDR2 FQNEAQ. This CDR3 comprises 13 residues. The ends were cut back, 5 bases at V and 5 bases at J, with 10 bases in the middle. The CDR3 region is CASSPRTDQPQHF. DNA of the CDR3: TGTGCCAGCAGCCCCCGGACTGATCAGCCCCAGCATTTT. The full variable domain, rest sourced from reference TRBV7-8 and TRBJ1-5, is GAGVSQSPRYKVAKRGQDVALRCDPISGHVSLFWYQQALGQGPEFLTYFQNEAQLDKSGLPSDRFFAERPEGSVSTLKIQRTQQEDSAVYLCASSPRTDQPQHFGDGTRLSIL.

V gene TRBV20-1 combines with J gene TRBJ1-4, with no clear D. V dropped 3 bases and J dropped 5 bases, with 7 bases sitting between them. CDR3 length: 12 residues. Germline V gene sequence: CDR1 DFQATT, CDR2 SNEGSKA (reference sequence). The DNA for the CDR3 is TGCAGTGCTAGTCGGAGGAATGAAAAACTGTTTTTT. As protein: CSASRRNEKLFF.

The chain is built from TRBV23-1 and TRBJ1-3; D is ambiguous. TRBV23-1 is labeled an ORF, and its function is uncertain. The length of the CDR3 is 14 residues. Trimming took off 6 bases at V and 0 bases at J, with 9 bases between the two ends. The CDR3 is CASRKSRSGNTIYF. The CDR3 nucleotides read TGCGCCAGCAGGAAGAGTCGCTCTGGAAACACCATATATTTT.

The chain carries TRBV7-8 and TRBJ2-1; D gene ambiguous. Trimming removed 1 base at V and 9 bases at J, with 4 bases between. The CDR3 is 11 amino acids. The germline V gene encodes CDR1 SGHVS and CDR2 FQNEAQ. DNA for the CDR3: TGTGCCAGCAGCTTAGTGCGTGAGCAGTTCTTC. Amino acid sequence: CASSLVREQFF. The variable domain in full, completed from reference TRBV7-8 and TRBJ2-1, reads GAGVSQSPRYKVAKRGQDVALRCDPISGHVSLFWYQQALGQGPEFLTYFQNEAQLDKSGLPSDRFFAERPEGSVSTLKIQRTQQEDSAVYLCASSLVREQFFGPGTRLTVL.

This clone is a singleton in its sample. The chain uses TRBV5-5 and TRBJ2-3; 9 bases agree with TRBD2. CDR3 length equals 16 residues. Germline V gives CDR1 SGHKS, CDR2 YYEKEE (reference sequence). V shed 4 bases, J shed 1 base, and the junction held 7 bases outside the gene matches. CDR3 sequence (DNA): TGTGCCAGCAGCCCCCTAGCGGGGACACGCACAGATACGCAGTATTTT. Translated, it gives CASSPLAGTRTDTQYF.

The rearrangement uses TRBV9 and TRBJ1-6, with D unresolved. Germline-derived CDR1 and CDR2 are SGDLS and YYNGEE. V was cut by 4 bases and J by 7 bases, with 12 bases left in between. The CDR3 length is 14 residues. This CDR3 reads CASSSDLFNSPLHF. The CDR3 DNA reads TGTGCCAGCAGCAGCGACCTCTTCAATTCACCCCTCCACTTT.

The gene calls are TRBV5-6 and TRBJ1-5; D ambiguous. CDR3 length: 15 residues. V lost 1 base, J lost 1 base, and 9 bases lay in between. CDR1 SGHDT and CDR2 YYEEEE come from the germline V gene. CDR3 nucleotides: TGTGCCAGCAGCTTGACGGGTACGAGCAATCAGCCCCAGCATTTT. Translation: CASSLTGTSNQPQHF.

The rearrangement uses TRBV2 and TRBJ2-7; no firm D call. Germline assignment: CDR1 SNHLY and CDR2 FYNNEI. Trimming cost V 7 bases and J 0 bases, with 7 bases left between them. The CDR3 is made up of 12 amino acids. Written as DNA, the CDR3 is TGTGCCAGCACTTCCTCCTCCTACGAGCAGTACTTC. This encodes CASTSSSYEQYF.

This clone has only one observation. CDR3 sequence (DNA): TGTGCCAGCTCGTCCGGGGGATATAATTCACCCCTCCACTTT. It translates to CASSSGGYNSPLHF. This chain joins TRBV18 and TRBJ1-6, with D tentatively TRBD1 (5 bases). Trimming pared 6 bases from V and 4 bases from J, leaving 10 bases between. This CDR3 contains 14 residues. Per the germline V gene, CDR1 is KGHSH and CDR2 is LQKENI.

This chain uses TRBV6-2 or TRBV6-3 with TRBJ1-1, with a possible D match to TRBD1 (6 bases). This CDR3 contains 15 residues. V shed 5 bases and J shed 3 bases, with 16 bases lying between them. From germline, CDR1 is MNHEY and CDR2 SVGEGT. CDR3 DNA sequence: TGTGCCAGCAGTCCCCACAGGGAGGGGGACACTGAAGCTTTCTTT. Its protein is CASSPHREGDTEAFF.

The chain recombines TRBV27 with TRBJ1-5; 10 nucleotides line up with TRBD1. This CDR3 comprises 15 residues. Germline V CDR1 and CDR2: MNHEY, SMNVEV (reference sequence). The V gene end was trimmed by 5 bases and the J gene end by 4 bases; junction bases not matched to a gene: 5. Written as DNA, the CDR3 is TGTGCCAGCAGTCCGTTGGGACAGGGGAATCAGCCCCAGCATTTT. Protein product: CASSPLGQGNQPQHF.

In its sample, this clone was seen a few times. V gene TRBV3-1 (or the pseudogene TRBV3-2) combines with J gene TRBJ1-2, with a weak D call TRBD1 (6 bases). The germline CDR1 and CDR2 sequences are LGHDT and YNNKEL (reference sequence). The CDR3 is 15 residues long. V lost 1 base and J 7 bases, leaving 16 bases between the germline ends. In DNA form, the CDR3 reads TGTGCCAGCAGCCAAGCAATGACAGGAGGTAGTGGCTACACCTTC. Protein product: CASSQAMTGGSGYTF.

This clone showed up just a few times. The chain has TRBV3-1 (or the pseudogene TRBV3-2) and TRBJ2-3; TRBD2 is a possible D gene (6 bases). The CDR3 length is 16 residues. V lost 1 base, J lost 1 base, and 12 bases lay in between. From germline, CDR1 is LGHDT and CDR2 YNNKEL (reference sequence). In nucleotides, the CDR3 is TGTGCCAGCAGCCAAGGGCGGGGCCCAGGCACAGATACGCAGTATTTT. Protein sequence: CASSQGRGPGTDTQYF.

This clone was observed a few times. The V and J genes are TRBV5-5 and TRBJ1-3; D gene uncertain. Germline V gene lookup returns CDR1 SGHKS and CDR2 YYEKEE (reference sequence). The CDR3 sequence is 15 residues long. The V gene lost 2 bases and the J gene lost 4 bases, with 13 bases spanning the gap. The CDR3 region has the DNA TGTGCCAGCAGCTTCGGGAACACCGTCGGAAACACCATATATTTT. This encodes CASSFGNTVGNTIYF.

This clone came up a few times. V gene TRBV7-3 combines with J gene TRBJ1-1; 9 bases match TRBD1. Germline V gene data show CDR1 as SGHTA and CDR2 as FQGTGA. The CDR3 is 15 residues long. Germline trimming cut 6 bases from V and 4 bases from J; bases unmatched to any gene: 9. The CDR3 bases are TGTGCCAGCAGGCAGGGACAGGGTCAGGGCACTGAAGCTTTCTTT. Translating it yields CASRQGQGQGTEAFF.

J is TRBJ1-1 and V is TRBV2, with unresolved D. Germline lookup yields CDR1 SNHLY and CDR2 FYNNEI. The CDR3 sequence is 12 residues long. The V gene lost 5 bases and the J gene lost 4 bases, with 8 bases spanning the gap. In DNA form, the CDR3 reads TGTGCCAGCAGTCCGGGTGTCACTGAAGCTTTCTTT. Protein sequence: CASSPGVTEAFF.

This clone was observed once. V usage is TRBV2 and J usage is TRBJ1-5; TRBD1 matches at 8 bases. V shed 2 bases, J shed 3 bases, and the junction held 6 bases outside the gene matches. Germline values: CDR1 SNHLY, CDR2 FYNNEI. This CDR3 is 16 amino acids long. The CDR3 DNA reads TGTGCCAGCAGTGAACCCGGGACAGGCTACAATCAGCCCCAGCATTTT. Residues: CASSEPGTGYNQPQHF. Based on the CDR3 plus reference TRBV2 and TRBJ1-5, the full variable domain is EPEVTQTPSHQVTQMGQEVILRCVPISNHLYFYWYRQILGQKVEFLVSFYNNEISEKSEIFDDQFSVERPDGSNFTLKIRSTKLEDSAMYFCASSEPGTGYNQPQHFGDGTRLSIL.